This entry lists 24 T cell receptor beta chains sequenced from one sample in a study of cytomegalovirus exposure and HLA in healthy donors. The PCR ran on 60 Vbeta and 13 Jbeta primers. The repertoire was sequenced with immunoSEQ multiplex PCR; TCRdb's copy has only in-frame clones and lacks some. The sample records tens of thousands of clones, approximately 84% being singletons. The sequencing sample was made of PBMCs. These TCRs come from a man aged 50-59 years in good health and CMV-seronegative.

The rearrangement uses TRBV6-5 and TRBJ1-2, with D maybe TRBD1 (6 bases). The CDR3 loop spans 13 amino acids. V lost 0 bases, J lost 4 bases, and 6 bases lay in between. Germline values: CDR1 MNHEY, CDR2 SVGAGI. Written as DNA, the CDR3 is TGTGCCAGCAGTTACTCGGACAGCTATGGCTACACCTTC. Residues: CASSYSDSYGYTF.

V is TRBV4-2 and J is TRBJ2-3; D is perhaps TRBD2 (6 bases). V was clipped by 1 base and J by 2 bases, with 13 bases between them. This CDR3 region has 16 residues. The germline CDR1 and CDR2 sequences are LGHNA and YNFKEQ. CDR3 in amino acids: CASSQVQGGYTDTQYF. DNA for the CDR3: TGTGCCAGCAGCCAAGTCCAGGGAGGATACACAGATACGCAGTATTTT.

This chain uses TRBV25-1 with TRBJ2-3, with D possibly TRBD2 on 5 matching bases. In germline, CDR1 is MGHDK, CDR2 SYGVNS. V gave up 3 bases and J gave up 8 bases, with 6 bases separating them. The CDR3 length is 11 residues. For the CDR3, the DNA is TGTGCCAGCAGTGAGGGGAGTACGCAGTATTTT. Amino acids: CASSEGSTQYF.

The chain links TRBV13 to TRBJ2-3; 15 positions agree with TRBD2. Germline CDR1 is PRHDT and CDR2 is FYEKMQ (reference sequence). This CDR3 spans 17 amino acids. V shed 3 bases and J 5 bases; nucleotides not matched to a gene: 6. The CDR3 protein is CASSLRTSGGAVDTQYF. In DNA form, the CDR3 reads TGTGCCAGCAGCTTGCGGACTAGCGGGGGGGCCGTAGATACGCAGTATTTT.

This clone has just a few counts. This CDR3 is CAISLLAGGTDTQYF. In DNA, the CDR3 is TGTGCCATCAGTCTCCTAGCGGGGGGGACAGATACGCAGTATTTT. The chain links TRBV10-3 to TRBJ2-3, with TRBD2 identical over 12 bases. The CDR3 runs to 15 residues. Germline values: CDR1 ENHRY, CDR2 SYGVKD. Trimming took 5 bases from V and 3 from J; bases not matched to a gene: 3.

The genes are TRBV7-3 and TRBJ2-5; 8 nucleotides match TRBD2. This CDR3 is built from 15 residues. Germline CDR1 is SGHTA and CDR2 is FQGTGA. V lost 2 bases, J lost 2 bases, and 4 bases stayed unmatched. The CDR3 protein is CASSLGAGGQETQYF. The CDR3 DNA sequence: TGTGCCAGCAGCTTAGGGGCGGGGGGACAAGAGACCCAGTACTTC.

The rearrangement uses TRBV12-1 and TRBJ2-7; the table assigns TRBD1, which was not confirmed against the DNA. TRBV12-1 is a recognized pseudogene. The CDR3 has 18 amino acids. In DNA, the CDR3 is TGTGCCAGCAGCTTTGTTATGGTGACAGGGGGGGCCCCCTACGAGCAGTACTTC. This codes for CASSFVMVTGGAPYEQYF.

This chain uses TRBV19 with TRBJ1-1, with 7 bases lining up with TRBD1. The V gene's germline CDR1 is LNHDA and CDR2 SQIVND (reference sequence). CDR3 size: 15 residues. J gave up 8 bases and V 0 bases, and 9 bases lay outside the gene matches. The chain's CDR3 is CASSIDLDRQYEAFF. The CDR3 DNA sequence: TGTGCCAGTAGTATAGACCTGGACAGGCAATACGAAGCTTTCTTT.

The V gene is TRBV7-9, the J gene TRBJ2-7; perhaps TRBD1 as D (6 bases). Germline assignment: CDR1 SEHNR and CDR2 FQNEAQ (reference sequence). The CDR3 covers 15 residues. Trimming took off 7 bases at V and 2 bases at J, with 18 bases between the two ends. CDR3 sequence reads: CASIDETGTPYEQYF. The DNA of the CDR3 is TGTGCCAGCATCGATGAAACCGGGACACCCTACGAGCAGTACTTC.

The chain couples TRBV7-8 to TRBJ1-5; the match to TRBD1 covers 8 bases. The length of the CDR3 is 14 residues. V shed 4 bases, J shed 4 bases, and the junction held 3 bases outside the gene matches. Germline loops: CDR1 SGHVS, CDR2 FQNEAQ. The CDR3 loop reads CASSYGQGNQPQHF. In DNA form, the CDR3 reads TGTGCCAGCAGCTACGGACAGGGTAATCAGCCCCAGCATTTT.

J is TRBJ1-2 and V is TRBV21-1; TRBD1, the table's D call, lacks a check against the DNA. TRBV21-1 is shown as a pseudogene. The CDR3 is made up of 17 amino acids. CDR3: CASSKGQGAQRGYGYTF. In nucleotides, the CDR3 is TGTGCCAGCAGCAAAGGACAGGGGGCGCAACGGGGCTATGGCTACACCTTC.

The V gene is TRBV20-1, the J gene TRBJ2-5; D call uncertain. V was pared by 5 bases and J by 2 bases, with 6 bases between. Germline V gene sequence: CDR1 DFQATT, CDR2 SNEGSKA (reference sequence). The CDR3 is made up of 11 amino acids. CDR3 protein: CSAGQQETQYF. Here the CDR3 DNA reads TGCAGTGCTGGGCAGCAAGAGACCCAGTACTTC.

By sample share, this clone is medium-sized (0.01 to 0.1%). The CDR3 region has the DNA TGCGCCAGCAGCCAAGACCCACAGGGGGCTAACAACTATGGCTACACCTTC. As protein: CASSQDPQGANNYGYTF. The rearrangement links TRBV4-1 to TRBJ1-2, with TRBD1 matching 9 bases. The CDR3 covers 17 residues. The germline CDR1 and CDR2 sequences are MGHRA and YSYEKL. The junction had 7 bases not matched to a gene; V was cut back by 0 bases and J by 2 bases.

Details on this clone: The same CDR3 arises from other DNA sequences in this sample as well. The V gene is TRBV7-6, the J gene TRBJ2-3; D ambiguous. The CDR3 consists of 12 residues. V was trimmed by 2 bases and J by 3 bases, leaving 3 bases between them. Germline values: CDR1 SGHVS, CDR2 FNYEAQ. The CDR3 region has the DNA TGTGCCAGCAGCTTATTAACAGATACGCAGTATTTT. It encodes CASSLLTDTQYF.

This chain connects TRBV5-1 to TRBJ2-7; D might be TRBD2 (6 bases). CDR3 length equals 15 residues. The V gene's germline CDR1 is SGHRS and CDR2 YFSETQ. The ends were cut back, 0 bases at V and 1 base at J, with 11 bases in the middle. Written as DNA, the CDR3 is TGCGCCAGCAGCTTGGAGGGGAGCGGGTCCTACGAGCAGTACTTC. Protein product: CASSLEGSGSYEQYF.

The DNA for the CDR3 is TGTGCCAGCAGCTTGTCGGAGTCCTACGAGCAGTACTTC. Amino acid sequence: CASSLSESYEQYF. This chain joins TRBV7-9 and TRBJ2-7; D gene uncertain. Germline V gene lookup returns CDR1 SEHNR and CDR2 FQNEAQ (reference sequence). CDR3 length: 13 residues. The V gene lost 3 bases and the J gene lost 1 base, with 7 bases spanning the gap.

The chain couples TRBV7-2 to TRBJ1-6, with 7 bases that match TRBD1. Per germline, CDR1 SGHTA and CDR2 FQGNSA. The CDR3 sequence is 16 residues long. The J segment lost 5 bases and the V segment lost 1 base, leaving 5 bases of the junction unmatched. CDR3 sequence reads: CASSLEGGAHNSPLHF. As DNA, the CDR3 is TGTGCCAGCAGCTTAGAAGGGGGCGCCCATAATTCACCCCTCCACTTT.

This rearrangement joins TRBV13 to TRBJ2-3; D might be TRBD1 (5 bases). CDR3 length: 15 residues. The V gene's germline CDR1 is PRHDT and CDR2 FYEKMQ (reference sequence). V was pared by 1 base and J by 5 bases, with 13 bases between. CDR3 in DNA: TGTGCCAGCAGCTTAGAAGGGCAGGGAATAGATACGCAGTATTTT. This translates into CASSLEGQGIDTQYF.

J is TRBJ2-2 and V is TRBV4-1; a weak D match, TRBD2 (6 bases). The germline CDR1 and CDR2 sequences are MGHRA and YSYEKL. Trimming shortened V by 1 base and J by 4 bases, and 7 bases separated the two germline ends. The CDR3 sequence is 14 residues long. This CDR3 is CASSQGRGTGELFF. The CDR3 DNA reads TGCGCCAGCAGCCAAGGGAGGGGCACCGGGGAGCTGTTTTTT.

This clone was observed a handful of times. This chain connects TRBV30 to TRBJ2-7, with D perhaps TRBD2 (6 bases). The ends were cut back, 2 bases at V and 6 bases at J, with 11 bases in the middle. The CDR3 sequence is 12 residues long. Germline V CDR1 and CDR2: GTSNPN, SVGIG (reference sequence). Written as DNA, the CDR3 is TGTGCCTGGAGTAAGGGACTCCTCGAGCAGTACTTC. It is translated as CAWSKGLLEQYF.

The rearrangement links TRBV5-6 to TRBJ2-1; D remains ambiguous. The germline V and J ends were trimmed by 0 bases and 7 bases, with 14 bases remaining between them. Germline assignment: CDR1 SGHDT and CDR2 YYEEEE. The CDR3 totals 15 residues. CDR3 residues: CASSLGLRLTNEQFF. The CDR3 bases are TGTGCCAGCAGCTTGGGGCTGAGGCTTACAAATGAGCAGTTCTTC.

The chain links TRBV29-1 to TRBJ2-7; 8 positions agree with TRBD1. The length of the CDR3 is 14 residues. V dropped 6 bases and J dropped 1; count of bases not matched to a gene: 8. CDR1 SQVTM and CDR2 ANQGSEA come from the germline V gene. CDR3 loop: CSVGRTGSSYEQYF. DNA of the CDR3: TGCAGCGTCGGACGGACAGGGAGTTCCTACGAGCAGTACTTC.

The chain employs TRBV5-1 and TRBJ2-2; D is perhaps TRBD1 (5 bases). Trimming took 4 bases from V and 8 from J, leaving 12 bases between them. The length of the CDR3 is 13 residues. From germline, CDR1 is SGHRS and CDR2 YFSETQ. The CDR3 DNA reads TGCGCCAGCAGCCGTACAGGTTCGGGGGAGCTGTTTTTT. It is translated as CASSRTGSGELFF.

Note on this clone: The junction shows a germline mismatch at one end, possibly a read error. This sequence joins TRBV15 and TRBJ1-3; the D is unclear. This CDR3 has 14 residues. CDR1 and CDR2 from the germline V gene are LNHNV and YYDKDF (reference sequence). The CDR3: CATRRESSGNTIYF. The CDR3 DNA is TGTGCCACCAGAAGAGAGAGCTCTGGAAACACCATATATTTT.